The 26 T cell receptor beta chains reported below all come from one sample, sequenced in a study of shared clonotypes between healthy human individuals. Here immunoSEQ multiplex PCR was the method, and the copy in TCRdb shows in-frame clones only, minus some. The table lists around 2.3 million clones, under 97% of them singletons. What was sequenced was naive CD4+ T cells sorted from blood. Stated subset: CD45RA+ positively selected. The receptors were gathered from a man younger than 30 in good health.

The V and J genes are TRBV6-6 and TRBJ1-3, with TRBD1 as a possible D gene (6 bases). V was shortened by 5 bases and J by 1 base, with 12 bases between the two germline ends. The CDR3 spans 15 residues. Germline loops: CDR1 MNHNY, CDR2 SVGAGI (reference sequence). CDR3 coding DNA: TGTGCCAGCAGTCTACAGGGCGGGTCTGGAAACACCATATATTTT. Protein product: CASSLQGGSGNTIYF.

About this clone itself: Other nucleotide sequences from this sample produce the same CDR3. The chain links TRBV6-6 to TRBJ1-1, with D unclear. The CDR3 sequence is 14 residues long. Germline V gives CDR1 MNHNY, CDR2 SVGAGI (reference sequence). Trimming took off 2 bases at V and 1 base at J, with 8 bases between the two ends. CDR3: CASSYGEGNTEAFF. CDR3 sequence (DNA): TGTGCCAGCAGTTACGGGGAGGGGAACACTGAAGCTTTCTTT.

The chain combines TRBV18 with TRBJ2-2; D possibly corresponds to TRBD1 (5 bases). Looked up from germline, CDR1 is KGHSH and CDR2 is LQKENI. V shed 4 bases and J shed 6 bases, with 9 bases lying between them. This CDR3 has 13 amino acids. The CDR3 protein is CASSQQAPGELFF. CDR3 sequence (DNA): TGTGCCAGCTCACAACAGGCTCCCGGGGAGCTGTTTTTT.

V gene TRBV5-1 combines with J gene TRBJ2-7, with 7 bases that match TRBD1. The CDR3 has 15 amino acids. Unmatched junction bases numbered 9, after V lost 4 bases and J lost 2 bases. Germline V lookup: CDR1 SGHRS, CDR2 YFSETQ. The CDR3 loop reads CASSPGDRVPYEQYF. CDR3 nucleotides: TGCGCCAGCAGCCCTGGTGACAGGGTCCCCTACGAGCAGTACTTC.

The chain links TRBV7-8 to TRBJ2-7; TRBD2 matches at 7 bases. Germline V gene sequence: CDR1 SGHVS, CDR2 FQNEAQ. J lost 9 bases, V lost 5 bases, and 13 bases had no gene match. This CDR3 has 14 residues. The CDR3 DNA reads as TGTGCCAGCAGCCCAGAGCAGACTAGCAGTCGGCAGTACTTC. This sequence encodes CASSPEQTSSRQYF.

This chain uses TRBV28 with TRBJ1-2, with 11 bases fitting TRBD1. The trim removed 4 bases at V and 1 base at J, leaving 2 bases unmatched. The CDR3 is 15 amino acids. CDR1 and CDR2 (germline): MDHEN, SYDVKM. The DNA of the CDR3 is TGTGCCAGCAGTTCCGGGACAGGGGGTAACTATGGCTACACCTTC. It yields the protein CASSSGTGGNYGYTF.

This chain joins TRBV6-4 and TRBJ2-2; tentatively, D is TRBD1 (5 bases). Germline lookup yields CDR1 MRHNA and CDR2 SNTAGT. V lost 6 bases and J lost 4, with 15 bases in between. CDR3 length: 15 amino acids. The CDR3 loop is CASSPQGGATGELFF. In DNA, the CDR3 is TGTGCCAGCAGCCCCCAGGGTGGGGCCACCGGGGAGCTGTTTTTT.

This clone was seen just once. The chain uses TRBV6-1 and TRBJ2-7; 12 bases map to TRBD2. CDR1 is MNHNS and CDR2 is SASEGT in the germline V gene. The CDR3 length is 14 residues. V trimming: 7 bases; J trimming: 5 bases; junction bases outside the gene matches: 6. Here the CDR3 reads CASNLLAGGHEQYF. In DNA, the CDR3 is TGTGCCAGCAACCTACTAGCGGGAGGCCACGAGCAGTACTTC.

The rearrangement joins TRBV18 to TRBJ2-1; TRBD2 aligns across 12 bases. The length of the CDR3 is 15 residues. Germline lookup yields CDR1 KGHSH and CDR2 LQKENI. J lost 5 bases, V lost 5 bases, and 4 bases had no gene match. The CDR3 reads CASSSGLAGNNEQFF. The DNA for the CDR3 is TGTGCCAGCTCATCAGGACTAGCGGGGAACAATGAGCAGTTCTTC.

This chain uses TRBV29-1 with TRBJ1-4; possibly TRBD1 for D (5 bases). The CDR3 totals 13 residues. V dropped 7 bases and J dropped 0 bases, with 9 bases sitting between them. In germline, CDR1 is SQVTM, CDR2 ANQGSEA. CDR3 DNA: TGCAGCGCCAAACAGGCAACTAATGAAAAACTGTTTTTT. Translating gives CSAKQATNEKLFF.

This sequence joins TRBV5-1 and TRBJ2-5, with TRBD2 matching 7 bases. Germline V gives CDR1 SGHRS, CDR2 YFSETQ. The CDR3 has 15 residues. After removal of 4 bases from V and 2 bases from J, the junction contained 8 bases not matched to a gene. CDR3 amino acids: CASSGRGTEQETQYF. The CDR3 nucleotides are TGCGCCAGCAGCGGGAGGGGCACCGAACAAGAGACCCAGTACTTC.

V and J are TRBV2 and TRBJ2-5; a possible D gene is TRBD1 (6 bases). The germline V gene has CDR1 SNHLY and CDR2 FYNNEI. Trimming removed 6 bases from V and 2 bases from J, with 16 bases in between. The CDR3 extends over 15 amino acids. The CDR3 DNA follows: TGTGCCAGCAGCGCGACAGGTTCCTTACAAGAGACCCAGTACTTC. This codes for CASSATGSLQETQYF.

This chain joins TRBV11-2 and TRBJ2-1, with 13 bases identical to TRBD2. The germline V gene has CDR1 SGHAT and CDR2 FQNNGV. The CDR3 runs to 15 residues. J gave up 7 bases and V 5 bases, and 5 bases lay outside the gene matches. CDR3 sequence reads: CASSQGLAGENEQFF. CDR3 bases: TGTGCCAGCAGCCAAGGACTAGCGGGAGAAAATGAGCAGTTCTTC.

The CDR3 loop reads CASSQKVYF. The CDR3 nucleotides read TGTGCCAGCAGCCAAAAGGTTTACTTC. This chain uses TRBV14 with TRBJ2-7; D unresolved. Germline CDR1 and CDR2: SGHDN and FVKESK. V lost 2 bases to trimming and J lost 13 bases, with 6 bases between them. This CDR3 has 9 amino acids.

This clone has a single count. This sequence joins TRBV4-2 and TRBJ2-5; TRBD2 matches 8 bases. There are 14 residues in the CDR3. V shed 0 bases and J 7 bases; nucleotides not matched to a gene: 4. Germline-derived CDR1 and CDR2 are LGHNA and YNFKEQ. CDR3 sequence (DNA): TGTGCCAGCAGCCAAGATGCCCGGGGGGGGACCCAGTACTTC. As protein: CASSQDARGGTQYF.

This clone was seen a few times. The chain combines TRBV5-4 with TRBJ2-5; D tentatively reads TRBD1 or TRBD2 (5 bases each). V shed 0 bases and J shed 5 bases, with 11 bases lying between them. Germline CDR1 reads SGHNT; CDR2 reads YYREEE (reference sequence). The CDR3 is made up of 14 amino acids. The CDR3 loop is CASSLAGPVETQYF. The CDR3 DNA follows: TGTGCCAGCAGCTTGGCGGGGCCGGTGGAGACCCAGTACTTC.

V and J are TRBV5-4 and TRBJ1-6; D is unresolved. V was pared by 0 bases and J by 10 bases, with 14 bases between. Germline CDR1 reads SGHNT; CDR2 reads YYREEE (reference sequence). The CDR3 totals 15 residues. The chain's CDR3 is CASSLDSLFESPLHF. In DNA form, the CDR3 reads TGTGCCAGCAGCTTGGACTCTCTATTTGAATCACCCCTCCACTTT.

V gene TRBV6-1 combines with J gene TRBJ2-3; D is unclear. This CDR3 is built from 11 residues. Germline CDR1 MNHNS, CDR2 SASEGT. Trimming left V 7 bases short and J 6 bases short, with 8 bases between. CDR3 bases: TGTGCCAGCACTAGAGGTGATACGCAGTATTTT. It yields the protein CASTRGDTQYF.

The CDR3 is CAWSRGQGRETQYF. The CDR3 coding sequence is TGTGCCTGGAGTAGGGGACAGGGGAGGGAGACCCAGTACTTC. This rearrangement joins TRBV30 to TRBJ2-5, with 10 bases fitting TRBD1. This CDR3 has 14 amino acids. The germline CDR1 and CDR2 sequences are GTSNPN and SVGIG (reference sequence). The junction had 5 bases not matched to a gene; V was cut back by 2 bases and J by 5 bases.

The chain couples TRBV7-2 to TRBJ2-3, with D unclear. Per the germline V gene, CDR1 is SGHTA and CDR2 is FQGNSA. V was pared by 5 bases and J by 1 base, with 13 bases between. This CDR3 has 15 amino acids. The CDR3 loop is CASSPAVAGTDTQYF. In DNA, the CDR3 is TGTGCCAGCAGCCCGGCAGTCGCGGGCACAGATACGCAGTATTTT. Together with reference TRBV7-2 and TRBJ2-3, the CDR3 gives the full variable domain: GAGVSQSPSNKVTEKGKDVELRCDPISGHTALYWYRQSLGQGLEFLIYFQGNSAPDKSGLPSDRFSAERTGGSVSTLTIQRTQQEDSAVYLCASSPAVAGTDTQYFGPGTRLTVL.

The rearrangement joins TRBV28 to TRBJ2-2; D possibly corresponds to TRBD2 (5 bases). Trimming cost V 8 bases and J 3 bases, with 7 bases left between them. This CDR3 contains 12 residues. Germline V gene data show CDR1 as MDHEN and CDR2 as SYDVKM. The CDR3 region is CASGLYTGELFF. CDR3 coding DNA: TGTGCCAGCGGACTGTACACCGGGGAGCTGTTTTTT.

The chain couples TRBV21-1 to TRBJ1-5; the table's D call, TRBD1, has no DNA check behind it. TRBV21-1 is a documented pseudogene. This CDR3 comprises 18 residues. As DNA, the CDR3 is TGTGCCAGCAGCTCCCGGGACAGGGGGGCCCAGGGCAATCAGCCCCAGCATTTT. This encodes CASSSRDRGAQGNQPQHF.

This rearrangement joins TRBV18 to TRBJ2-7; 8 bases are a match to TRBD1. Germline CDR1 is KGHSH and CDR2 is LQKENI. The CDR3 sequence is 13 residues long. J gave up 3 bases and V 8 bases, and 6 bases lay outside the gene matches. CDR3 loop: CASGQGVNYEQYF. CDR3 sequence (DNA): TGTGCCAGCGGACAGGGTGTGAACTACGAGCAGTACTTC.

V gene TRBV6-1 combines with J gene TRBJ2-7; D might be TRBD1 (5 bases). Trimming pared 4 bases from V and 0 bases from J, leaving 13 bases between. The CDR3 consists of 15 residues. Germline CDR1 and CDR2: MNHNS and SASEGT. CDR3 sequence reads: CASSALQGVSYEQYF. As DNA, the CDR3 is TGTGCCAGCAGTGCCCTGCAAGGGGTCTCCTACGAGCAGTACTTC.

This clone has just one count. Other DNA variants within this sample encode the same CDR3. Here the CDR3 reads CASSLEGGYEQYF. CDR3 in DNA: TGTGCCAGCAGTTTAGAGGGCGGGTACGAGCAGTACTTC. The chain combines TRBV27 with TRBJ2-7; a weak D match, TRBD2 (5 bases). The V end was cut by 2 bases, the J end by 4 bases, with 9 bases between. The V gene's germline CDR1 is MNHEY and CDR2 SMNVEV (reference sequence). The CDR3 covers 13 residues.

This chain links TRBV11-3 with TRBJ1-1; the D gene is possibly TRBD1 (6 bases). CDR1 and CDR2 (germline): SGHNT, YENEEA. This CDR3 spans 14 amino acids. V shed 5 bases and J shed 3 bases, with 13 bases lying between them. In nucleotides, the CDR3 is TGTGCCAGCAGCCGGGGACCAGGGGACACTGAAGCTTTCTTT. Residues: CASSRGPGDTEAFF.